What follows are 4 T cell receptor beta chains derived from one specimen sequenced in a study of response to subunit inactivated influenza vaccine listed by TCRdb under 2018. The library was prepared using RT-PCR. Sequencer: Illumina HiSeq 2500. The public reads were reanalyzed by TCRdb: fastp trimming at Q25, MiXCR alignment, in-frame beta chains only. Each CDR3 protein gets just one entry, which takes the most common genes and DNA from the rows behind it. The sample table lists more than 700,000 distinct CDR3 sequences, around 21% of them with a count of one. The ten largest clones capture about 9.4% of the sample. The material was PBMCs from blood, obtained 4 to 6 days after vaccination. These receptors all come from a man over 45 who received an inactivated influenza vaccine. Donor details come from another sample of the same person, matched by shared clones.

In nucleotides, the CDR3 is TGTGCCAGCAGTTGGACAGGCCCTTCGGTCCAGCCCCAGCATTTT. Amino acid sequence: CASSWTGPSVQPQHF. The chain employs TRBV2 and TRBJ1-5, with 7 bases that match TRBD1. The CDR3 is 15 residues long. Losses at the gene ends were 5 bases for V and 7 bases for J; bases not matched to a gene: 11. Germline loops: CDR1 SNHLY, CDR2 FYNNEI.

The chain recombines TRBV7-3 with TRBJ2-1, with D perhaps matching TRBD2 (6 bases). Trimming cost V 4 bases and J 7 bases, with 14 bases left between them. The CDR3 has 14 amino acids. Germline V lookup: CDR1 SGHTA, CDR2 FQGTGA. This chain's CDR3 is CASSSGGLLNEQFF. CDR3 nucleotide sequence: TGTGCCAGCAGCTCCGGGGGACTTTTAAATGAGCAGTTCTTC.

This clonotype has at least ten counts. This rearrangement joins TRBV18 to TRBJ1-5; TRBD1 agrees at 7 bases. This CDR3 comprises 17 residues. The V segment lost 6 bases and the J segment 1 base; nucleotides outside the gene matches: 12. From germline, CDR1 is KGHSH and CDR2 LQKENI. The CDR3 region is CASSYTRQGVSNQPQHF. Here the CDR3 DNA reads TGTGCCAGCTCCTACACCAGGCAGGGGGTAAGCAATCAGCCCCAGCATTTT.

This clonotype has just a few counts. This rearrangement joins TRBV7-2 to TRBJ2-2; D tentatively reads TRBD1 or TRBD2 (5 bases each). Germline assignment: CDR1 SGHTA and CDR2 FQGNSA. Trimming took 0 bases from V and 5 from J, leaving 10 bases between them. This CDR3 has 15 amino acids. As DNA, the CDR3 is TGTGCCAGCAGCTTAGCAGTGAGGGGTACCGGGGAGCTGTTTTTT. Translating it yields CASSLAVRGTGELFF.